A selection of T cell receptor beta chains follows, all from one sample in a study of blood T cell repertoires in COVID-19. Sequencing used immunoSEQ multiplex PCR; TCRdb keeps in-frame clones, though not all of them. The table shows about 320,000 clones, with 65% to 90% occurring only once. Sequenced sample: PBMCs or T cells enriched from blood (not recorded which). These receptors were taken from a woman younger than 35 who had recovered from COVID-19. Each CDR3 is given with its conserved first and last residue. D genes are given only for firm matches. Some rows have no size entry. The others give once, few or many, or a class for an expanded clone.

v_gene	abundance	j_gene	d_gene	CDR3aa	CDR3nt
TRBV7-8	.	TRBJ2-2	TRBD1	CASSFGQGGRTGELFF	TGTGCCAGCAGCTTCGGACAGGGGGGACGAACCGGGGAGCTGTTTTTT
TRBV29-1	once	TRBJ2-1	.	CSVSSGGDEQFF	TGCAGCGTTAGCAGCGGTGGGGATGAGCAGTTCTTC
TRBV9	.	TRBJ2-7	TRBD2	CASSVDGGGAYEQYF	TGTGCCAGCAGCGTAGATGGCGGGGGGGCCTACGAGCAGTACTTC
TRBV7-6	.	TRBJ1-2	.	CASSSQAGVNYGYTF	TGTGCCAGCAGCTCCCAGGCGGGGGTTAACTATGGCTACACCTTC
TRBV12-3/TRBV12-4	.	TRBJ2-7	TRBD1	CASSSDRGDEQYF	TGTGCCAGCAGCTCTGACAGGGGTGACGAGCAGTACTTC
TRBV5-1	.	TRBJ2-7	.	CASSLDPIAYEQYF	TGCGCCAGCAGCTTGGATCCTATTGCCTACGAGCAGTACTTC
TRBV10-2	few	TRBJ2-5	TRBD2	CASRMGLAEGTQYF	TGCGCCAGCAGAATGGGACTAGCCGAGGGGACCCAGTACTTC
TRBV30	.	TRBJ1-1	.	CAWRRRVFTEAFF	TGTGCCTGGAGACGACGGGTTTTCACTGAAGCTTTCTTT
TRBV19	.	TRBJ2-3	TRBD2	CASKRGAADTQYF	TGTGCCAGTAAGCGGGGGGCGGCAGATACGCAGTATTTT
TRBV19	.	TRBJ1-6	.	CASSISFSYNSPLHF	TGTGCCAGTAGTATCTCTTTCTCCTATAATTCACCCCTCCACTTT
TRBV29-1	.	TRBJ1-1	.	CSVLKSLQAFF	TGCAGCGTTTTAAAAAGCCTCCAAGCTTTCTTT
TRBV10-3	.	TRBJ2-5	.	CAISKTGHRASETQYF	TGTGCCATCAGTAAAACAGGGCACAGGGCATCAGAGACCCAGTACTTC
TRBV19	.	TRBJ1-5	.	CASSIESGGGQPQHF	TGTGCCAGTAGTATAGAATCCGGGGGTGGTCAGCCCCAGCATTTT
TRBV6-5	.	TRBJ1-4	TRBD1	CASSSTTGGKNEKLFF	TGTGCCAGCAGTTCCACAACAGGGGGAAAAAATGAAAAACTGTTTTTT
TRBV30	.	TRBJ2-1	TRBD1	CAWARTGTYNEQFF	TGTGCCTGGGCCCGGACAGGGACCTACAATGAGCAGTTCTTC
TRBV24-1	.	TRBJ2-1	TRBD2	CATSETGLANEQFF	TGTGCCACCAGTGAAACTGGACTAGCCAATGAGCAGTTCTTC
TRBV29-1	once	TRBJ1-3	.	CSVGILGNTIYF	TGCAGCGTTGGTATTTTGGGAAACACCATATATTTT
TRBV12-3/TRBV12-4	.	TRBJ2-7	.	CASSSGVNEQYF	TGTGCCAGCAGCTCGGGAGTCAACGAGCAGTACTTC
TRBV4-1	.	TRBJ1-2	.	CASSQERGNYGYTF	TGCGCCAGCAGCCAAGAGAGGGGGAACTATGGCTACACCTTC
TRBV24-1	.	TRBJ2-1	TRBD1	CATSEKGAGEQFF	TGTGCCACCAGTGAAAAGGGGGCCGGTGAGCAGTTCTTC
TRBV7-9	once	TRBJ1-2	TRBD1	CASSLGQGEDYGYTF	TGTGCCAGCAGTCTCGGACAGGGGGAAGACTATGGCTACACCTTC
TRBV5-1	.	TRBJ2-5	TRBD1	CASSTRTGNGETQYF	TGCGCCAGCAGCACTCGGACAGGGAACGGAGAGACCCAGTACTTC
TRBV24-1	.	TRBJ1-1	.	CATQRSGGTEAFF	TGTGCCACCCAGAGGTCGGGGGGCACTGAAGCTTTCTTT
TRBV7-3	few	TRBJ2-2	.	CASSLGTANTGELFF	TGTGCCAGCAGCTTAGGCACCGCGAACACCGGGGAGCTGTTTTTT
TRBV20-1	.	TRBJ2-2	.	CSASGWLNTGELFF	TGCAGTGCTAGTGGATGGCTGAACACCGGGGAGCTGTTTTTT
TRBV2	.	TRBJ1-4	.	CASSAGEVKEKLFF	TGTGCCAGCAGCGCGGGAGAGGTGAAGGAAAAACTGTTTTTT
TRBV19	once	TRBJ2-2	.	CASSTETGTNTGELFF	TGTGCCAGTAGTACCGAGACAGGAACGAACACCGGGGAGCTGTTTTTT
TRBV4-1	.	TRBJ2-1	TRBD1	CASSLGQGRNEQFF	TGCGCCAGCAGCCTCGGACAGGGGAGAAATGAGCAGTTCTTC
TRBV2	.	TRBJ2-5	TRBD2	CASSKLAGEETQYF	TGTGCCAGCAGTAAACTAGCGGGGGAGGAGACCCAGTACTTC
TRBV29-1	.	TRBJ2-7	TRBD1	CSAPGTDSYEQYF	TGCAGCGCCCCCGGGACAGACTCCTACGAGCAGTACTTC
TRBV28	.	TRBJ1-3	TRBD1	CASWDRISGNTIYF	TGTGCCAGTTGGGACAGGATTTCTGGAAACACCATATATTTT
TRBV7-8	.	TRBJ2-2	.	CASSLTGNTGELFF	TGTGCCAGCAGCCTTACAGGAAACACCGGGGAGCTGTTTTTT
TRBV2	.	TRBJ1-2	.	CASRVPGLYYGYTF	TGTGCCAGCAGAGTTCCGGGGTTATACTATGGCTACACCTTC
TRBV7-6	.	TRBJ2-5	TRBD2	CASSRTLTSAETQYF	TGTGCCAGCAGTCGTACCTTGACTAGCGCAGAGACCCAGTACTTC
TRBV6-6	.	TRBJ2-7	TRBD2	CASRQLAGVSYEQYF	TGTGCCAGCAGGCAACTAGCGGGAGTATCCTACGAGCAGTACTTC
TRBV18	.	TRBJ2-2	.	CASSARENTGELFF	TGTGCCAGCTCGGCGCGGGAGAACACCGGGGAGCTGTTTTTT
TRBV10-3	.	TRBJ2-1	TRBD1	CAISGGTGRYNEQFF	TGTGCCATCAGTGGTGGGACAGGGCGGTACAATGAGCAGTTCTTC
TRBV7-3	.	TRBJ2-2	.	CASSMAVGTGELFF	TGTGCCAGCAGCATGGCAGTTGGCACCGGGGAGCTGTTTTTT
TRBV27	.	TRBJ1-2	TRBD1	CASSPGQGAYGYTF	TGTGCCAGCAGTCCCGGACAGGGGGCCTATGGCTACACCTTC
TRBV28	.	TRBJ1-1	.	CASSDPGEIGTEAFF	TGTGCCAGCAGTGACCCAGGGGAAATAGGCACTGAAGCTTTCTTT
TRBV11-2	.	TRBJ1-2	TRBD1	CASSPSTGQGGYTF	TGTGCCAGCAGCCCCTCGACGGGACAGGGTGGCTACACCTTC